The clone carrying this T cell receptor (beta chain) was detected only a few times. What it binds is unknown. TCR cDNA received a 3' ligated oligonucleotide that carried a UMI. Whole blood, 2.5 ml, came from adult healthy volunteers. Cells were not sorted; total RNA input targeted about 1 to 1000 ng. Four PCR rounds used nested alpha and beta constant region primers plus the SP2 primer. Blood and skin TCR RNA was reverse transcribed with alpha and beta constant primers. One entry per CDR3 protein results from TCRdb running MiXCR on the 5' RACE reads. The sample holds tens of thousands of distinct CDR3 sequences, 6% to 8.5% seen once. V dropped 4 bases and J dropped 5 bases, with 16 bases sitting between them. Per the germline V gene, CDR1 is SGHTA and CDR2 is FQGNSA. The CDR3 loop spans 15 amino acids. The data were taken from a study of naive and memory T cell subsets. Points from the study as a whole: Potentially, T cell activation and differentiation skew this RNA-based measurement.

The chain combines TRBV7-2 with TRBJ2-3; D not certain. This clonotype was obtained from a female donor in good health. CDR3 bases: TGTGCCAGCAGCTCCGAGTGGACGTGCATAGATACGCAGTATTTT. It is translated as CASSSEWTCIDTQYF.